This T cell receptor beta chain was identified in a study of CD8+CD57+ T cells in acquired aplastic anemia. This clonotype was counted many times. It was genomic DNA that served as the template for profiling TCR beta VDJ and CDR3. TCRdb redid the calling of the reads with MiXCR, one entry per CDR3 protein. The repertoire holds about 160,000 distinct CDR3 sequences, with around half as singletons. Per the germline V gene, CDR1 is LNHDA and CDR2 is SQIVND (reference sequence). The CDR3 length is 15 residues. The J segment lost 3 bases and the V segment lost 7 bases, leaving 6 bases of the junction unmatched. Patients selected for sequencing had displayed CD8+CD57+ cell expansion by flow cytometry.

This sequence was found in a human donor with aplastic anemia. The specimen sequenced was sorted CD4+, CD8+, or CD8+CD57+ T cells (not recorded which) from PBMCs. V and J are TRBV19 and TRBJ1-5, with 10 bases aligning to TRBD1. CDR3: CASNEDRGLNQPQHF. The CDR3 region has the DNA TGTGCCAGTAACGAAGACAGGGGGCTCAATCAGCCCCAGCATTTT.